This T cell receptor (beta chain) came from a study of shared clonotypes between healthy human individuals. Study results and caveats: Non-shared clonotypes were found to have lower generation probabilities than the clonotypes that were shared by all four of the sorted-subset donors. Few donors restricted represented genetic and exposure-history diversity.

Germline loops: CDR1 GTSNPN, CDR2 SVGIG (reference sequence). V was trimmed by 0 bases and J by 4 bases, leaving 5 bases between them. The CDR3 has 12 residues. About this clone itself: Its matching antigen is unknown.

The authors ran the assay at deep level. Sorted-subset replicate PCR reactions contained 200 ng DNA, corresponding to about 30,000 T cell genomes. Produced via immunoSEQ multiplex PCR; TCRdb's table is partial and in-frame only. The sample has about 670,000 clones, about 78% seen once. Sequences were obtained from memory CD4+ T cells sorted from blood. As for subset: CD45RA-negative fraction. This clonotype was obtained from a woman in her 30s in good health. The rearrangement uses TRBV30 and TRBJ2-3; no definite D call. The CDR3 nucleotides are TGTGCCTGGAGTGTTACGGCAGATACGCAGTATTTT. Translation: CAWSVTADTQYF.